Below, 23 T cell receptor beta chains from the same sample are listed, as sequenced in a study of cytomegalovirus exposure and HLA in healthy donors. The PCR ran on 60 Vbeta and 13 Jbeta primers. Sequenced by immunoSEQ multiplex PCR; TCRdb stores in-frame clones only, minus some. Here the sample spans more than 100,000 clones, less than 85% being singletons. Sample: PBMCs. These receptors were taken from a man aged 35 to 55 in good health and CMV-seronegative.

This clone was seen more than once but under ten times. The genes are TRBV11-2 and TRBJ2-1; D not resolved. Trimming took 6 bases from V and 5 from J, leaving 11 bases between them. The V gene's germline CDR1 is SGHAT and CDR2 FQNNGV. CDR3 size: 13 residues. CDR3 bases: TGTGCCAGCAGATCAGGAACCGACAATGAGCAGTTCTTC. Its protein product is CASRSGTDNEQFF.

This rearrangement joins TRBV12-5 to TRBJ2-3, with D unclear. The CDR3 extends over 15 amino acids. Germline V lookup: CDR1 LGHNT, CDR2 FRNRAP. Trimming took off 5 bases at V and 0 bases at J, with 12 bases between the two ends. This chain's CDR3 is CASGPGAHSTDTQYF. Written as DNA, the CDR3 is TGTGCTAGTGGTCCGGGTGCCCATAGCACAGATACGCAGTATTTT.

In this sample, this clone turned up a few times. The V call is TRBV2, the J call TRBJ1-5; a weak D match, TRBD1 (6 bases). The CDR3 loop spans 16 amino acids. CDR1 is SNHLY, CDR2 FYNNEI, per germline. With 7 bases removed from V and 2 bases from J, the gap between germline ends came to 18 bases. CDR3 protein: CASTLLQGYGNQPQHF. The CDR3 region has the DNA TGTGCCAGCACCTTACTACAGGGCTATGGCAATCAGCCCCAGCATTTT. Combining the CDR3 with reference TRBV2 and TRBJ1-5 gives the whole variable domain EPEVTQTPSHQVTQMGQEVILRCVPISNHLYFYWYRQILGQKVEFLVSFYNNEISEKSEIFDDQFSVERPDGSNFTLKIRSTKLEDSAMYFCASTLLQGYGNQPQHFGDGTRLSIL.

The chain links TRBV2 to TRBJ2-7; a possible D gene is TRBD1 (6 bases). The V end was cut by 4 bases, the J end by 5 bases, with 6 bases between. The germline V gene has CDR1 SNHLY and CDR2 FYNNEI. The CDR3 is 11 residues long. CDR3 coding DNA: TGTGCCAGCAGTGGGGGGCACGAGCAGTACTTC. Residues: CASSGGHEQYF.

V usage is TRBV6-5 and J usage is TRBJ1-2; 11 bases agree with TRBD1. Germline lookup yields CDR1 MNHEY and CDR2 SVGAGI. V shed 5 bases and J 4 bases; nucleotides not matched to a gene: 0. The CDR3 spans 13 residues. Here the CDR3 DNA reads TGTGCCAGCAGTGGGACAGGGGGCTATGGCTACACCTTC. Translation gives CASSGTGGYGYTF.

The DNA for the CDR3 is TGCGCCAGCAGCTTGGGCCAGAACTCCTACGAGCAGTACTTC. Translation: CASSLGQNSYEQYF. The chain carries TRBV5-1 and TRBJ2-7; no clear D gene. The CDR3 loop spans 14 amino acids. CDR1 and CDR2 (germline): SGHRS, YFSETQ. Between the trimmed V and J ends, which lost 0 bases and 0 bases, there was a span of 7 bases.

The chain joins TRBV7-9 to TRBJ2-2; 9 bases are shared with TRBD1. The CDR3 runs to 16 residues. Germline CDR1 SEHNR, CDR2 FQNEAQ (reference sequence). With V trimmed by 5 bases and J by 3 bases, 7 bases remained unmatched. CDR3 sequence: CASSTADRGYTGELFF. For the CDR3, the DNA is TGTGCCAGCAGCACCGCGGACAGGGGTTACACCGGGGAGCTGTTTTTT. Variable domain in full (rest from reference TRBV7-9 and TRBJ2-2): DTGVSQNPRHKITKRGQNVTFRCDPISEHNRLYWYRQTLGQGPEFLTYFQNEAQLEKSRLLSDRFSAERPKGSFSTLEIQRTEQGDSAMYLCASSTADRGYTGELFFGEGSRLTVL.

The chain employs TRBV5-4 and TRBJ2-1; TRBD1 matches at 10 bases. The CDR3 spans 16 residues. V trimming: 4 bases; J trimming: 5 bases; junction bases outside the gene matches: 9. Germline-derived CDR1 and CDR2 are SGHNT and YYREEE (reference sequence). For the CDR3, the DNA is TGTGCCAGCAGCCCCCCGGGGGACAGGGGTAACAATGAGCAGTTCTTC. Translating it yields CASSPPGDRGNNEQFF. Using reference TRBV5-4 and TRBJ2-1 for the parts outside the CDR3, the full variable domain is ETGVTQSPTHLIKTRGQQVTLRCSSQSGHNTVSWYQQALGQGPQFIFQYYREEENGRGNFPPRFSGLQFPNYSSELNVNALELDDSALYLCASSPPGDRGNNEQFFGPGTRLTVL.

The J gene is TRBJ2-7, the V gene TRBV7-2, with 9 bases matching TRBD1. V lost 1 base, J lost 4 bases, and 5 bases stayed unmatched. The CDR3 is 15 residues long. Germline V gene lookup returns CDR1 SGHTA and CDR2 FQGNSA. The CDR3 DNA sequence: TGTGCCAGCAGCTTAGGGACAGGGGTTCCTTACGAGCAGTACTTC. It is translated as CASSLGTGVPYEQYF.

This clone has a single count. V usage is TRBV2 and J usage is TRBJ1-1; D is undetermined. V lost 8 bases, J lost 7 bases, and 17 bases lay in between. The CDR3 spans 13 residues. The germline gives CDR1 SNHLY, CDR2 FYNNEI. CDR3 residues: CASLGFAGFEAFF. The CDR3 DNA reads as TGTGCCAGCCTTGGGTTTGCAGGCTTTGAAGCTTTCTTT.

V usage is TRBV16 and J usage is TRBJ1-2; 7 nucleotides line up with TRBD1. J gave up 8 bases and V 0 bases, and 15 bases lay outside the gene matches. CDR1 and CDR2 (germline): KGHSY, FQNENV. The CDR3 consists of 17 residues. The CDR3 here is CASSQSESDRPGAGYTF. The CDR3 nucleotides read TGTGCCAGCAGCCAATCTGAGTCGGACAGGCCCGGGGCCGGCTACACCTTC.

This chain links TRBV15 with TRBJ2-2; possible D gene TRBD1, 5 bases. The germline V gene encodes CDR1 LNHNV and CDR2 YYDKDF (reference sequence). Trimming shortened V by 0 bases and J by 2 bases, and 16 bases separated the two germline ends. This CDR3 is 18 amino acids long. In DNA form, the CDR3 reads TGTGCCACCAGCAGAGACCTTCCTGGACAAACTAACACCGGGGAGCTGTTTTTT. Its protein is CATSRDLPGQTNTGELFF.

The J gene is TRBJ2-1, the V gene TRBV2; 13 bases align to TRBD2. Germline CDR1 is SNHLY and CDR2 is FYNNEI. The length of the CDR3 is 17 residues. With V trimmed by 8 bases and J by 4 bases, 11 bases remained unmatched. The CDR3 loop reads CASCCTSGGVGYNEQFF. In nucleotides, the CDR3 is TGTGCCAGCTGTTGTACTAGCGGGGGGGTCGGGTACAATGAGCAGTTCTTC.

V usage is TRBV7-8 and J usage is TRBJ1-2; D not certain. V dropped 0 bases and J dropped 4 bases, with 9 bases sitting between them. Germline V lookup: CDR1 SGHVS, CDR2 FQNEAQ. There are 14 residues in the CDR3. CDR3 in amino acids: CASSLAQVPYGYTF. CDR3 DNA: TGTGCCAGCAGCTTAGCTCAGGTCCCCTATGGCTACACCTTC.

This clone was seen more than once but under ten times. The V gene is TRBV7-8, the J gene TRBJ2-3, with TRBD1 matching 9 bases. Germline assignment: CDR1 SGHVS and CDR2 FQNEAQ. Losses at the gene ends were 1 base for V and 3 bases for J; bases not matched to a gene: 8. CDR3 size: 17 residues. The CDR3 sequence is CASSLEWAGQGTDTQYF. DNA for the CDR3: TGTGCCAGCAGCTTAGAATGGGCGGGACAGGGAACAGATACGCAGTATTTT. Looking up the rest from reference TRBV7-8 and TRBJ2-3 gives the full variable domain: GAGVSQSPRYKVAKRGQDVALRCDPISGHVSLFWYQQALGQGPEFLTYFQNEAQLDKSGLPSDRFFAERPEGSVSTLKIQRTQQEDSAVYLCASSLEWAGQGTDTQYFGPGTRLTVL.

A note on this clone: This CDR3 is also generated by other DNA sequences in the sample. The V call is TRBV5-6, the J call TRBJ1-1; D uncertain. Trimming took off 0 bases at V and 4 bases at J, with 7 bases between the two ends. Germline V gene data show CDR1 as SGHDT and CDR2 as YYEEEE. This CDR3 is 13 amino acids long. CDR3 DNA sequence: TGTGCCAGCAGCTTGGGTCGGGGCACTGAAGCTTTCTTT. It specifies CASSLGRGTEAFF.

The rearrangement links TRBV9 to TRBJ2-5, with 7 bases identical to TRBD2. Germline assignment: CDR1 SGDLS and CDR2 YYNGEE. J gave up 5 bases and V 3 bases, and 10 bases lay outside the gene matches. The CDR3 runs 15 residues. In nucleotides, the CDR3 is TGTGCCAGCAGCGCCAACTCCGGGGGGACGGAGACCCAGTACTTC. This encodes CASSANSGGTETQYF.

CDR3 bases: TGTGCCAGCAGCTTAGGCGGGAATGAAAAACTGTTTTTT. It encodes CASSLGGNEKLFF. The J gene is TRBJ1-4, the V gene TRBV7-2; D is unclear. Germline V gene sequence: CDR1 SGHTA, CDR2 FQGNSA. This CDR3 spans 13 amino acids. The V and J ends lost 1 base and 5 bases respectively, with 5 bases between them.

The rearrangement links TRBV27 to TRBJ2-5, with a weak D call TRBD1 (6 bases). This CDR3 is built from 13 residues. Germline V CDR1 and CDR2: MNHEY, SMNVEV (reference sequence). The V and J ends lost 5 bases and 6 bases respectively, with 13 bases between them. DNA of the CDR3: TGTGCCAGCAGTCCAAGGGGGATACAGACCCAGTACTTC. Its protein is CASSPRGIQTQYF.

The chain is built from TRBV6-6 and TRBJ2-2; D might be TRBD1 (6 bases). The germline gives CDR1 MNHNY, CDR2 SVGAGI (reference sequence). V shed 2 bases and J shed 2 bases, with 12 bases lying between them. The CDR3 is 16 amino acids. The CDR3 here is CASSYRAGANTGELFF. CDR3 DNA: TGTGCCAGCAGTTACCGGGCAGGGGCCAACACCGGGGAGCTGTTTTTT.

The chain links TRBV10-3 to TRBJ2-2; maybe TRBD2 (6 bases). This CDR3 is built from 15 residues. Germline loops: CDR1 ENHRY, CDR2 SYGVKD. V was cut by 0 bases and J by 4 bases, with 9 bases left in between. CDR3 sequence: CAISESWEATGELFF. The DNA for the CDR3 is TGTGCCATCAGTGAGTCGTGGGAGGCCACCGGGGAGCTGTTTTTT.

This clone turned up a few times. In nucleotides, the CDR3 is TGTGCCAGCAGCCCAACTAGCGGCACCCGGGAGACCCAGTACTTC. This translates into CASSPTSGTRETQYF. The chain links TRBV7-8 to TRBJ2-5, with TRBD2 matching over 8 bases. CDR3 length: 15 amino acids. V shed 5 bases, J shed 5 bases, and the junction held 10 bases outside the gene matches. Germline V gene lookup returns CDR1 SGHVS and CDR2 FQNEAQ.

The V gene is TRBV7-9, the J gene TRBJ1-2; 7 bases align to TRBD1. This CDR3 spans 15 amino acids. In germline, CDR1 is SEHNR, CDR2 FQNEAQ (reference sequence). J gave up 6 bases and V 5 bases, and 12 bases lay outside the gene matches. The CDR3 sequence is CASSLTLDRVDGYTF. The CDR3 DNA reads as TGTGCCAGCAGCCTGACCCTCGACAGGGTAGATGGCTACACCTTC. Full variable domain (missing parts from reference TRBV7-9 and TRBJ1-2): DTGVSQNPRHKITKRGQNVTFRCDPISEHNRLYWYRQTLGQGPEFLTYFQNEAQLEKSRLLSDRFSAERPKGSFSTLEIQRTEQGDSAMYLCASSLTLDRVDGYTFGSGTRLTVV.